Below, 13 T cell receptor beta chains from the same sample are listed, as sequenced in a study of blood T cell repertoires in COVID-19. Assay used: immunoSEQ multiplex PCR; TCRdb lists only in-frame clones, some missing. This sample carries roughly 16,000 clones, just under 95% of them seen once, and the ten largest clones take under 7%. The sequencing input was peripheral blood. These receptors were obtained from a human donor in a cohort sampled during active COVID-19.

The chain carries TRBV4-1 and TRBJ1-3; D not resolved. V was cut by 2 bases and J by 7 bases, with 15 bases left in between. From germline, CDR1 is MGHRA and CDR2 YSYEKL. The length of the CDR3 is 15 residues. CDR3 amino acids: CASSQILARGNTIYF. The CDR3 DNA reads TGCGCCAGCAGCCAAATACTGGCTAGAGGGAACACCATATATTTT.

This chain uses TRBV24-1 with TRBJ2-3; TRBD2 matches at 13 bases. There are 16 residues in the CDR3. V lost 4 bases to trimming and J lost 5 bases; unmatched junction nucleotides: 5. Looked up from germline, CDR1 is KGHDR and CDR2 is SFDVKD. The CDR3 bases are TGTGCCACCAGTGACGTGACTAGCGGGAGGAAAGATACGCAGTATTTT. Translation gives CATSDVTSGRKDTQYF.

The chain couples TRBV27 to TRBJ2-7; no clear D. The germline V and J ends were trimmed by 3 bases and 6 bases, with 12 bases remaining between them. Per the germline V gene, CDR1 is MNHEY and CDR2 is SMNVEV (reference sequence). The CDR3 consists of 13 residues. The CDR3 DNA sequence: TGTGCCAGCAGTTTCCAGCGTTCCCTCGAGCAGTACTTC. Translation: CASSFQRSLEQYF.

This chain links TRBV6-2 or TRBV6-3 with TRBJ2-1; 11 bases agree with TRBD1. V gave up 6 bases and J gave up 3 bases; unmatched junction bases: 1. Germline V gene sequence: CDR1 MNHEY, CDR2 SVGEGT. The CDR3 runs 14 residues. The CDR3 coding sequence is TGTGCCAGCAGCGGGACAGGGGGCTACAATGAGCAGTTCTTC. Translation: CASSGTGGYNEQFF.

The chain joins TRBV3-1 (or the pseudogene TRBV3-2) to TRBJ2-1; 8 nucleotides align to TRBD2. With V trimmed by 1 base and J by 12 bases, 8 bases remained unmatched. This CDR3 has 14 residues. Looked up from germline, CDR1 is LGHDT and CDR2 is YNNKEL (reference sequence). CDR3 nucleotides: TGTGCCAGCAGCCAAGGACGGGTTGCGGGGGGGCAGTTCTTC. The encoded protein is CASSQGRVAGGQFF.

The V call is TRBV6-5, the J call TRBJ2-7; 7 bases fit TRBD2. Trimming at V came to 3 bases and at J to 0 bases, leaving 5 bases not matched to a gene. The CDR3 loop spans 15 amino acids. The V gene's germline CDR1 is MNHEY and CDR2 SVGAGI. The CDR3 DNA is TGTGCCAGCAGTTATGAGGGCGGGAGCTCCTACGAGCAGTACTTC. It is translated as CASSYEGGSSYEQYF.

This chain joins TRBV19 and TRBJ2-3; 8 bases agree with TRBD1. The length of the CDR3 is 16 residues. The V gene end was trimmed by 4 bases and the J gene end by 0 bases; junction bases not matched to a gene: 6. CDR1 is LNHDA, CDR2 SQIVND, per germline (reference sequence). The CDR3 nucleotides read TGTGCCAGTAGTACGGGGACAGGCGAAAGCACAGATACGCAGTATTTT. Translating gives CASSTGTGESTDTQYF.

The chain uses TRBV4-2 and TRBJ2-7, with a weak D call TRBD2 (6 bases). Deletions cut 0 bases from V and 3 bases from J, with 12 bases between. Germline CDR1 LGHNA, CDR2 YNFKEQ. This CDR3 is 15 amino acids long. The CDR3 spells CASSQDVGGGYEQYF. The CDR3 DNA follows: TGTGCCAGCAGCCAAGACGTGGGGGGTGGCTACGAGCAGTACTTC.

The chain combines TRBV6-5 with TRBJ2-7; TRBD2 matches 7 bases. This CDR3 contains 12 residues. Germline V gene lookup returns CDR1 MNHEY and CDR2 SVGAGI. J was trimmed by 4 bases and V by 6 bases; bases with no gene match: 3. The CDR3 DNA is TGTGCCAGCAGGGGGGGGTTATACGAGCAGTACTTC. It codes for CASRGGLYEQYF.

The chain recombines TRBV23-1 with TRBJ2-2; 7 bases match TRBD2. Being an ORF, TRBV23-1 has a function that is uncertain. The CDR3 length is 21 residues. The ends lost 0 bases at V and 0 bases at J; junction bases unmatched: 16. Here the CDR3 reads CASSQSWDYGPDFANTGELFF. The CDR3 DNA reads TGCGCCAGCAGTCAATCTTGGGACTACGGCCCCGACTTCGCGAACACCGGGGAGCTGTTTTTT.

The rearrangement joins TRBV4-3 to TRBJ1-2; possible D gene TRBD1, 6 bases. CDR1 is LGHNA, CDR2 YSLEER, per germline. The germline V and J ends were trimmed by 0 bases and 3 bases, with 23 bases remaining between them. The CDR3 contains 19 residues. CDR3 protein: CASSQDWGRGPGNYYGYTF. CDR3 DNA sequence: TGCGCCAGCAGCCAAGATTGGGGGCGCGGGCCGGGTAATTACTATGGCTACACCTTC.

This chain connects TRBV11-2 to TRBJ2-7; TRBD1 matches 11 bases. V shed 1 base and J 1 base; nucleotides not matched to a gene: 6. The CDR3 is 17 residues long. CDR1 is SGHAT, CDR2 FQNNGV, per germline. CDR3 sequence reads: CASSLGTGGLRSYEQYF. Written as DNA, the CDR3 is TGTGCCAGCAGCTTAGGGACAGGGGGCTTGCGGTCCTACGAGCAGTACTTC.

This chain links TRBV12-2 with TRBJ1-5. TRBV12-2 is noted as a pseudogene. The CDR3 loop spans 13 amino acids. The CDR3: CASVWQRSGPQHF. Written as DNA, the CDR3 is TGTGCGAGCGTCTGGCAGCGGAGTGGGCCCCAGCATTTT.